Shown below are 25 T cell receptor beta chains from a single sample sequenced in a study of blood T cell repertoires in COVID-19. Produced via immunoSEQ multiplex PCR; TCRdb's table is partial and in-frame only. The table has over 400,000 clones, roughly nine tenths seen once. The sequencing input was PBMCs or T cells enriched from blood (not recorded which). Receptors were obtained from a woman aged 55-70 years who had recovered from COVID-19.

The chain combines TRBV5-5 with TRBJ2-1, with TRBD1 identical over 7 bases. Germline trimming cut 2 bases from V and 7 bases from J; bases unmatched to any gene: 9. The CDR3 consists of 15 residues. Germline-derived CDR1 and CDR2 are SGHKS and YYEKEE (reference sequence). The CDR3, as DNA: TGTGCCAGCAGCTTTTCCGGGACAGCCACAAATGAGCAGTTCTTC. Translating it yields CASSFSGTATNEQFF.

Remarks on this clone: This sample includes further DNA sequences coding for the same CDR3. This chain's CDR3 is CASSLQGPNEKLFF. The DNA of the CDR3 is TGCGCCAGCAGCTTGCAGGGCCCAAATGAAAAACTGTTTTTT. The chain is built from TRBV5-1 and TRBJ1-4; the D gene is possibly TRBD1 (5 bases). Germline CDR1 reads SGHRS; CDR2 reads YFSETQ. Trimming shortened V by 1 base and J by 5 bases, and 9 bases separated the two germline ends. The CDR3 spans 14 residues.

The chain links TRBV27 to TRBJ1-6; 9 bases are shared with TRBD1. Trimming at V came to 5 bases and at J to 9 bases, leaving 8 bases not matched to a gene. The CDR3 is 15 residues long. The germline CDR1 and CDR2 sequences are MNHEY and SMNVEV (reference sequence). CDR3 residues: CASSPGTGSGSPLHF. CDR3 DNA: TGTGCCAGCAGTCCAGGGACAGGGTCCGGTTCACCCCTCCACTTT.

The V gene is TRBV5-1, the J gene TRBJ1-6, with D unclear. Germline V lookup: CDR1 SGHRS, CDR2 YFSETQ. V lost 0 bases and J 10 bases, leaving 11 bases between the germline ends. This CDR3 is built from 14 residues. Written as DNA, the CDR3 is TGCGCCAGCAGCTTGGCCCTACGGGAATCACCCCTCCACTTT. It yields the protein CASSLALRESPLHF.

The chain recombines TRBV29-1 with TRBJ1-1, with 9 bases matching TRBD1. This CDR3 contains 13 residues. Per the germline V gene, CDR1 is SQVTM and CDR2 is ANQGSEA. The CDR3 spells CSLIQGAGTEAFF. CDR3 nucleotides: TGCAGTCTTATACAGGGGGCTGGCACTGAAGCTTTCTTT.

The chain is built from TRBV23-1 and TRBJ1-5, with 10 nucleotides matching TRBD1. TRBV23-1 is given ORF status, its function remaining uncertain. The CDR3 is made up of 15 amino acids. V was pared by 2 bases and J by 7 bases, with 5 bases of the junction left unmatched. In nucleotides, the CDR3 is TGCGCCAGCAGTCAAGGACAGGGGGGAAACCAGCCCCAGCATTTT. Translating it yields CASSQGQGGNQPQHF.

The V and J genes are TRBV5-1 and TRBJ1-3, with D unresolved. The V gene's germline CDR1 is SGHRS and CDR2 YFSETQ. The CDR3 has 15 amino acids. The V end lost 1 base, the J end lost 4 bases, and 12 bases lay between the germline ends. The CDR3 DNA is TGCGCCAGCAGCTTGATCCCCATGGAGGGAAACACCATATATTTT. This encodes CASSLIPMEGNTIYF.

The rearrangement joins TRBV5-1 to TRBJ2-2; 7 bases agree with TRBD1. Trimming removed 5 bases from V and 4 bases from J; junction bases left unmatched: 5. Germline V CDR1 and CDR2: SGHRS, YFSETQ. The CDR3 has 14 residues. Here the CDR3 reads CASRWGQITGELFF. DNA for the CDR3: TGCGCCAGCAGATGGGGACAGATCACCGGGGAGCTGTTTTTT. The full variable domain, rest sourced from reference TRBV5-1 and TRBJ2-2, is KAGVTQTPRYLIKTRGQQVTLSCSPISGHRSVSWYQQTPGQGLQFLFEYFSETQRNKGNFPGRFSGRQFSNSRSEMNVSTLELGDSALYLCASRWGQITGELFFGEGSRLTVL.

The chain combines TRBV6-4 with TRBJ2-2, with TRBD2 as a possible D gene (6 bases). Germline lookup yields CDR1 MRHNA and CDR2 SNTAGT. V was pared by 6 bases and J by 6 bases, with 14 bases between. The CDR3 covers 14 residues. The CDR3 DNA is TGTGCCAGCAGGAGGGAGGAGAAGGCCGGGGAGCTGTTTTTT. Its protein product is CASRREEKAGELFF.

This chain connects TRBV2 to TRBJ1-1, with D perhaps matching TRBD1 (5 bases). The CDR3 covers 13 residues. CDR1 is SNHLY and CDR2 is FYNNEI in the germline V gene. The V and J ends lost 1 base and 8 bases respectively, with 11 bases between them. As DNA, the CDR3 is TGTGCCAGCAGTGAAGGGGGGGGAGGCGAAGCTTTCTTT. It yields the protein CASSEGGGGEAFF.

The chain uses TRBV2 and TRBJ2-3, with D unresolved. V lost 4 bases and J lost 0, with 14 bases in between. From germline, CDR1 is SNHLY and CDR2 FYNNEI. CDR3 length: 16 residues. CDR3 coding DNA: TGTGCCAGCAGTGGGTCACCGGAGTATAGCACAGATACGCAGTATTTT. Its translation: CASSGSPEYSTDTQYF.

The chain employs TRBV18 and TRBJ2-2; TRBD2 might be the D (6 bases). Trimming left V 4 bases short and J 0 bases short, with 12 bases between. CDR1 is KGHSH and CDR2 is LQKENI in the germline V gene. The CDR3 is 16 residues long. CDR3 amino acids: CASSLLGGSNTGELFF. CDR3 bases: TGTGCCAGCTCACTCCTCGGGGGATCGAACACCGGGGAGCTGTTTTTT.

The gene calls are TRBV23-1 and TRBJ1-5; 8 positions agree with TRBD1. TRBV23-1 is annotated as an ORF whose role is uncertain. The CDR3 spans 17 residues. V gave up 2 bases and J gave up 5 bases; unmatched junction bases: 11. The CDR3 sequence: CASSQPNPDRGDQPQHF. The CDR3 DNA reads as TGCGCCAGCAGTCAACCAAATCCCGACAGGGGAGATCAGCCCCAGCATTTT.

Comments on this clone: At one end the junction does not follow the germline gene, possibly because of a read error. The gene calls are TRBV7-9 and TRBJ2-7; the match to TRBD1 covers 8 bases. This CDR3 spans 14 amino acids. Germline lookup yields CDR1 SEHNR and CDR2 FQNEAQ (reference sequence). For the CDR3, the DNA is TGTGCCAGCAGGGTGACAGGGGACTCCTCCGAGCAGTACTTC. This sequence encodes CASRVTGDSSEQYF.

This clone came up once. The chain uses TRBV19 and TRBJ1-5; the D gene is possibly TRBD1 (6 bases). V was shortened by 9 bases and J by 0 bases, with 15 bases between the two germline ends. The CDR3 contains 15 residues. Germline CDR1 is LNHDA and CDR2 is SQIVND (reference sequence). CDR3 region: CASKDSSYSNQPQHF. CDR3 bases: TGTGCCAGCAAGGACAGTTCTTATAGCAATCAGCCCCAGCATTTT.

The chain combines TRBV18 with TRBJ1-1; 10 bases match TRBD1. With V trimmed by 4 bases and J by 5 bases, 4 bases remained unmatched. Germline loops: CDR1 KGHSH, CDR2 LQKENI. CDR3 length: 14 amino acids. CDR3 in amino acids: CASSRDRGKTEAFF. The CDR3 DNA follows: TGTGCCAGCTCACGGGACAGGGGCAAGACTGAAGCTTTCTTT.

The rearrangement uses TRBV5-4 and TRBJ2-7; 10 bases match TRBD1. The junction had 9 bases not matched to a gene; V was cut back by 2 bases and J by 7 bases. From germline, CDR1 is SGHNT and CDR2 YYREEE (reference sequence). The CDR3 totals 15 residues. The CDR3 sequence: CASSLPGQGLGEQYF. The CDR3 DNA sequence: TGTGCCAGCAGCTTACCGGGACAGGGGTTGGGTGAGCAGTACTTC.

This sequence joins TRBV10-2 and TRBJ1-5; possible D gene TRBD1, 5 bases. The CDR3 consists of 17 residues. Germline values: CDR1 WSHSY, CDR2 SAAADI. Trimming removed 5 bases at V and 0 bases at J, with 17 bases between. This CDR3 reads CASSWGGIADSNQPQHF. For the CDR3, the DNA is TGCGCCAGCAGTTGGGGGGGGATAGCGGATAGCAATCAGCCCCAGCATTTT.

The chain combines TRBV30 with TRBJ2-1; D is possibly TRBD2 (5 bases). Germline lookup yields CDR1 GTSNPN and CDR2 SVGIG (reference sequence). The CDR3 sequence is 14 residues long. V lost 4 bases and J lost 2, with 12 bases in between. The CDR3 spells CAWTRGNPYNEQFF. CDR3 coding DNA: TGTGCCTGGACCCGGGGAAACCCCTACAATGAGCAGTTCTTC.

This chain joins TRBV7-6 and TRBJ1-4; TRBD1 might be the D (5 bases). V gave up 4 bases and J gave up 2 bases, with 20 bases separating them. This CDR3 region has 18 residues. Germline values: CDR1 SGHVS, CDR2 FNYEAQ. CDR3 sequence reads: CASSSLLGVGGTNEKLFF. The CDR3, as DNA: TGTGCCAGCAGCTCCTTATTAGGAGTGGGGGGGACTAATGAAAAACTGTTTTTT.

The chain combines TRBV5-1 with TRBJ2-2; the D is unclear. CDR1 is SGHRS and CDR2 is YFSETQ in the germline V gene. V was cut by 4 bases and J by 3 bases, with 10 bases left in between. The CDR3 contains 14 residues. The CDR3 spells CASSARLDTGELFF. Here the CDR3 DNA reads TGCGCCAGCAGCGCGCGACTCGACACCGGGGAGCTGTTTTTT.

Worth noting for this clone: The sample holds other DNA sequences that translate to the same CDR3. The V gene is TRBV6-5, the J gene TRBJ1-1; D unclear. Looked up from germline, CDR1 is MNHEY and CDR2 is SVGAGI. Deletions cut 0 bases from V and 0 bases from J, with 5 bases between. The CDR3 sequence is 14 residues long. In DNA form, the CDR3 reads TGTGCCAGCAGTTACTCGAGTTTGAACACTGAAGCTTTCTTT. This translates into CASSYSSLNTEAFF.

This clone was counted a few times. This chain joins TRBV11-2 and TRBJ1-2, with 7 nucleotides matching TRBD1. Germline V gene sequence: CDR1 SGHAT, CDR2 FQNNGV. The ends lost 4 bases at V and 4 bases at J; junction bases unmatched: 9. The CDR3 has 15 amino acids. The CDR3 nucleotides read TGTGCCAGCAGCTCCTACCTGACAGGGAGCTATGGCTACACCTTC. This sequence encodes CASSSYLTGSYGYTF.

This clone is a singleton in its sample. CDR3 sequence: CASSSNPTGRTEAFF. As DNA, the CDR3 is TGTGCCAGCAGCTCCAACCCGACAGGAAGGACTGAAGCTTTCTTT. V usage is TRBV11-2 and J usage is TRBJ1-1; TRBD1 is a possible D gene (6 bases). The CDR3 covers 15 residues. Germline-derived CDR1 and CDR2 are SGHAT and FQNNGV. V lost 4 bases to trimming and J lost 5 bases, with 17 bases between them.

The J gene is TRBJ2-7, the V gene TRBV9, with TRBD2 matching 13 bases. Germline loops: CDR1 SGDLS, CDR2 YYNGEE. V lost 3 bases and J lost 4; bases outside the gene matches: 4. The CDR3 covers 15 residues. CDR3 coding DNA: TGTGCCAGCAGCGAAACGGGACTAGCGGGGTACGAGCAGTACTTC. It is translated as CASSETGLAGYEQYF.